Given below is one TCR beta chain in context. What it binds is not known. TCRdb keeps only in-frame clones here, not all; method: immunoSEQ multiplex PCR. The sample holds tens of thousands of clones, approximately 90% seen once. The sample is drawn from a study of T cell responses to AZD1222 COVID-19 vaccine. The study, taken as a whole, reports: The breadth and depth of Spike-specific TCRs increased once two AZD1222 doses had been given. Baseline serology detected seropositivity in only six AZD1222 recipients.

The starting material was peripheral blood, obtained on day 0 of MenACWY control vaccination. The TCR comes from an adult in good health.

The CDR3 nucleotides are TGCAGTGCGCGGGCGAACACTGAAGCTTTCTTT. Encoded protein: CSARANTEAFF. The rearrangement uses TRBV20-1 and TRBJ1-1; D unclear. From germline, CDR1 is DFQATT and CDR2 SNEGSKA (reference sequence). There are 11 residues in the CDR3. Between the trimmed V and J ends, which lost 6 bases and 1 base, there was a span of 6 bases.